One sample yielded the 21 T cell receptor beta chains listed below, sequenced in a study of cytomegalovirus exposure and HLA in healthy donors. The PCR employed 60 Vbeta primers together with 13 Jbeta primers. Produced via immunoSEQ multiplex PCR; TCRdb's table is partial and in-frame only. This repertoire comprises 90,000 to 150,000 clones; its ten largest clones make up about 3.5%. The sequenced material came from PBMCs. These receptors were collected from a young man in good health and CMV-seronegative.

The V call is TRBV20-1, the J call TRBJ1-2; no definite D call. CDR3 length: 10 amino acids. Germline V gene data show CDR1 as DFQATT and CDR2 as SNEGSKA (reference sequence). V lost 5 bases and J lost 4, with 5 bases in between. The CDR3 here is CSARGYGYTF. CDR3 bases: TGCAGTGCTCGGGGCTATGGCTACACCTTC.

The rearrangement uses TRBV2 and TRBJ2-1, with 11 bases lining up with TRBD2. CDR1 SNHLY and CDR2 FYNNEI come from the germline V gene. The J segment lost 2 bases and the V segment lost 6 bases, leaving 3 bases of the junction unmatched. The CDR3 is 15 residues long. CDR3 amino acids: CASSVGLAAYNEQFF. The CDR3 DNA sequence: TGTGCCAGCAGCGTGGGACTAGCGGCCTACAATGAGCAGTTCTTC.

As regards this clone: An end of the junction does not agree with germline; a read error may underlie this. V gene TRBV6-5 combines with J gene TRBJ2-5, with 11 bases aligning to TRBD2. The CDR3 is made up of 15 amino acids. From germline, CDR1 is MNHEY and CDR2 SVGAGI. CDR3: CAGSHSSGRIETQYF. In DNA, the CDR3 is TGTGCCGGCAGCCACTCTAGCGGGAGGATAGAGACCCAGTACTTC.

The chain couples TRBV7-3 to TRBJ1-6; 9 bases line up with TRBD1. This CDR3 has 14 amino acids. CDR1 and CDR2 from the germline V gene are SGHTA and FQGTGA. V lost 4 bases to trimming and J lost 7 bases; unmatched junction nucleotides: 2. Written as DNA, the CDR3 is TGTGCCAGCAGCTCCGGACAGGGGAATTCACCCCTCCACTTT. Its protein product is CASSSGQGNSPLHF.

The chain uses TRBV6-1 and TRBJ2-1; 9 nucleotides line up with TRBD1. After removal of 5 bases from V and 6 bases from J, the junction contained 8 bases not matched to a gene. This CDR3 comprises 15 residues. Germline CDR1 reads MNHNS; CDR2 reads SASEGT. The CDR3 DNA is TGTGCCAGCAGTTCGCAACAGGGGGCGGTCAATGAGCAGTTCTTC. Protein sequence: CASSSQQGAVNEQFF.

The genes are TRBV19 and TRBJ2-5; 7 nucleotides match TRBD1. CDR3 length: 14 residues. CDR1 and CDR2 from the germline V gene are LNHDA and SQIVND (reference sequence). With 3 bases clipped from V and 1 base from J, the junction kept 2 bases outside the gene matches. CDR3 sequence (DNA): TGTGCCAGTAGTATGGGACAGACCCAAGAGACCCAGTACTTC. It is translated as CASSMGQTQETQYF.

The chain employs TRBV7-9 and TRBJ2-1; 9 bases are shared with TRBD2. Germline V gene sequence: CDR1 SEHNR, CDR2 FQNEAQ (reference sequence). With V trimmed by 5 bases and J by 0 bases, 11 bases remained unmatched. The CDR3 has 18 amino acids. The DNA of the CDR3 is TGTGCCAGCAGCGGAAGGACTAGCGTCTCGAGCTCCTACAATGAGCAGTTCTTC. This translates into CASSGRTSVSSSYNEQFF.

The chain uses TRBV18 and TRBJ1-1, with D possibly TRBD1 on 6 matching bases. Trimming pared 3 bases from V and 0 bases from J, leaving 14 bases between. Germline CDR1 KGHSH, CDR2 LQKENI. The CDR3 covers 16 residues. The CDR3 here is CASSPVGQFMNTEAFF. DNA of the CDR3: TGTGCCAGCTCACCCGTCGGACAGTTCATGAACACTGAAGCTTTCTTT.

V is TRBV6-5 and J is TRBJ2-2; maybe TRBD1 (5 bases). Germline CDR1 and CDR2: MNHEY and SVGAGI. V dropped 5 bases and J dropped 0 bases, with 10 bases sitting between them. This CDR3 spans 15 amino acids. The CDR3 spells CASSTDSPNTGELFF. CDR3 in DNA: TGTGCCAGCAGTACCGACAGCCCGAACACCGGGGAGCTGTTTTTT.

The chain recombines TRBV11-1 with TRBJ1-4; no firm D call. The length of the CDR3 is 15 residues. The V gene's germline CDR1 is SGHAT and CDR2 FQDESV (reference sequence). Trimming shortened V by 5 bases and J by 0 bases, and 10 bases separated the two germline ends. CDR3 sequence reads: CASSAPGSTNEKLFF. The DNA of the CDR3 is TGTGCCAGCAGCGCCCCAGGCTCAACTAATGAAAAACTGTTTTTT.

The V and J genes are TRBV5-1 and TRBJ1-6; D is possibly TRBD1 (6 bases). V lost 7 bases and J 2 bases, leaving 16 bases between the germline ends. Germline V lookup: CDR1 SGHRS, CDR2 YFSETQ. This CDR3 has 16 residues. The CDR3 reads CASQSGGGTYNSPLHF. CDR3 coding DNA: TGCGCCAGCCAATCTGGGGGGGGCACCTATAATTCACCCCTCCACTTT.

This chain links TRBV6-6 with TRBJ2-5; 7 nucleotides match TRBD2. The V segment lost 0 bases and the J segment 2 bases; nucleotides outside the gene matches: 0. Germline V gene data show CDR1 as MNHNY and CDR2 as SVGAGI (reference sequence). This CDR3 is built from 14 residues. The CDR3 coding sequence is TGTGCCAGCAGTTACTCCGGGGGGCAAGAGACCCAGTACTTC. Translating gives CASSYSGGQETQYF.

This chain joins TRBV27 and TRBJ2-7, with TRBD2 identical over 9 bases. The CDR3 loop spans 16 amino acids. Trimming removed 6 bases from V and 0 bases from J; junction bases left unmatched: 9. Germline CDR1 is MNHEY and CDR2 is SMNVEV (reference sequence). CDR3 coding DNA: TGTGCCAGCAGCAGGCGGCGGGGGGGAAGCTCCTACGAGCAGTACTTC. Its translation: CASSRRRGGSSYEQYF.

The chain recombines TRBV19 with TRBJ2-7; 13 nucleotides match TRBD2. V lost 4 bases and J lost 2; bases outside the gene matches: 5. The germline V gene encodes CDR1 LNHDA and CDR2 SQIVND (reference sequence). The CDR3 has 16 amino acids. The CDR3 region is CASSTLAGGPPYEQYF. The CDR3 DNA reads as TGTGCCAGTAGTACACTAGCGGGGGGGCCGCCCTACGAGCAGTACTTC.

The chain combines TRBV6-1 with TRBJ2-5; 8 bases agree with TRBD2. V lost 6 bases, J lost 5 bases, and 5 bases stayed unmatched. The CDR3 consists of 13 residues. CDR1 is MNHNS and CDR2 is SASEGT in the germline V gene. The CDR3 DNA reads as TGTGCCAGCAGACGGGGCGGGGGGGAGACCCAGTACTTC. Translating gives CASRRGGGETQYF.

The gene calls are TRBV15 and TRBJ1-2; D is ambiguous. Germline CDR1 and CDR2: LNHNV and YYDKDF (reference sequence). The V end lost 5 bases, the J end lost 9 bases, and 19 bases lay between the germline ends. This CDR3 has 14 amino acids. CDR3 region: CATSSTRRSPSYTF. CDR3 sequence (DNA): TGTGCCACCAGCTCCACGCGAAGGAGTCCGAGCTACACCTTC.

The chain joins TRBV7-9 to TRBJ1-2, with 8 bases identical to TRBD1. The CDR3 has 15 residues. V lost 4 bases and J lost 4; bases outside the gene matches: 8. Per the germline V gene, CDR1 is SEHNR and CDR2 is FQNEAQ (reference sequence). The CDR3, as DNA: TGTGCCAGCAGCTCGAGGACAGGGACAGGCTATGGCTACACCTTC. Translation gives CASSSRTGTGYGYTF.

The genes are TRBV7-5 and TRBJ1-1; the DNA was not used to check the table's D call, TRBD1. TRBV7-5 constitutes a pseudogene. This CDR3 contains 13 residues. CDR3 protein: CARSRDRGWEAFF. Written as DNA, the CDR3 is TGTGCCAGAAGCAGGGACAGGGGATGGGAAGCTTTCTTT.

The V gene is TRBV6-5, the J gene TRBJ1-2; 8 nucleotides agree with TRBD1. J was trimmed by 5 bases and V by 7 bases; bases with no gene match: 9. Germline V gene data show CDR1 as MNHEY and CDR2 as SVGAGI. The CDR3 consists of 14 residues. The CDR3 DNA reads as TGTGCCAGCACCCTAAAACAGGGGGGATATGGCTACACCTTC. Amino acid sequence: CASTLKQGGYGYTF.

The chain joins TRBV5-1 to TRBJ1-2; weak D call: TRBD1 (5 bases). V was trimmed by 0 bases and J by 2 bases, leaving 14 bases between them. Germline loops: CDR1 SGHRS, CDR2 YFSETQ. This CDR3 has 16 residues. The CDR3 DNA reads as TGCGCCAGCAGCTTGGAGGGGCCGCGACCGAACTATGGCTACACCTTC. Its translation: CASSLEGPRPNYGYTF.

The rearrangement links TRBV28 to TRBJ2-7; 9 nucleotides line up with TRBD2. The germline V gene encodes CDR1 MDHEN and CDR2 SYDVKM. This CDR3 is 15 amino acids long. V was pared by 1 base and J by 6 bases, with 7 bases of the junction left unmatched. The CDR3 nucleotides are TGTGCCAGCAGTTTATATGTGGCGGGAGGGGGCGAGCAGTACTTC. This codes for CASSLYVAGGGEQYF.